This TCR beta chain was sequenced during a study of cytomegalovirus exposure and HLA in healthy donors. Study-level points and caveats: Under in vitro conditions, a few CMV-associated chains were confirmed as specific for CMV antigens.

Notes on this clone: What it binds is not known.

Germline CDR1 reads SGHTA; CDR2 reads FQGNSA. CDR3 length: 15 residues. V lost 8 bases and J lost 2, with 16 bases in between. TCRdb's copy holds only in-frame clones and misses some; the assay was immunoSEQ multiplex PCR. Among some 120,000 clones listed, around 92% were seen once. The sample taken for sequencing was PBMCs. The chain employs TRBV7-2 and TRBJ2-1; D is possibly TRBD2 (5 bases). This receptor was obtained from a young man in good health and CMV-seronegative. The CDR3 DNA reads TGTGCCAGCTCTAAGGCACTAGGAGCCTACAATGAGCAGTTCTTC. Translating it yields CASSKALGAYNEQFF.